The source of this T cell receptor (beta chain) is a study of PD-1 blockade in classical Hodgkin lymphoma. Study information: A 3 mg/kg intravenous dose of nivolumab was received by patients every 2 weeks. Points from the study as a whole: Baseline TCR diversity was reportedly lower in newly diagnosed patients than healthy donors. While CD8+ TCR diversity did not rise significantly by C4D1, CD4+ TCR diversity did. The diversity seen at baseline in complete responders resembled that of newly diagnosed patients.

Relapses following autologous stem cell transplantation were seen in all patients, with brentuximab vedotin exposure varying. This CDR3 comprises 16 residues. Trimming stripped 5 bases from V and 4 bases from J, with 18 bases between. Germline loops: CDR1 LNHDA, CDR2 SQIVND (reference sequence). TCRdb keeps only in-frame clones here, not all; method: immunoSEQ multiplex PCR. This table holds approximately 79,000 clones, approximately 91% found once. On this clone: Its matching antigen is unknown.

This clonotype originated in a human donor with classical Hodgkin lymphoma. The sequencing used peripheral blood mononuclear cells (PBMCs), collected before the second cycle of nivolumab. The J gene is TRBJ2-1, the V gene TRBV19; D may be TRBD2 (6 bases). The DNA of the CDR3 is TGTGCCAGTAGTCCTCTTGGAGCGGGTTTTTACAATGAGCAGTTCTTC. This translates into CASSPLGAGFYNEQFF.